This T cell receptor beta chain derives from a study of PD-L1 blockade in urothelial cancer. Across the study: Males with urothelial cancer arising in the bladder constituted twenty-five of the 29 patients. Study-wide points: Patients who had durable benefit saw their tumor-associated blood clones expand more at 3 weeks.

This clone has just a few counts. No antigen is known for it. Noted time point: peripheral blood 6 weeks after treatment start. Patient disease was locally advanced or metastatic urothelial carcinoma. The study collected 1 to 8 samples per patient, pretreatment and on-treatment. TCRdb keeps only in-frame clones here, not all; method: immunoSEQ multiplex PCR. The table has around 30,000 clones, less than 90% seen once. V was pared by 5 bases and J by 7 bases, with 9 bases between. CDR3 length: 12 amino acids. Germline-derived CDR1 and CDR2 are KGHSH and LQKENI. The TCR comes from a man aged 65 to 79 with urothelial cancer. The gene calls are TRBV18 and TRBJ2-1; TRBD1 is a possible D gene (6 bases). This sample comprised PBMCs, obtained around atezolizumab (anti-PD-L1) treatment. As DNA, the CDR3 is TGTGCCAGCTCAATCCAGGGGAATGAGCAGTTCTTC. Amino acid sequence: CASSIQGNEQFF.